Listed below are T cell receptor beta chains from one sample, sequenced in a study of cytomegalovirus exposure and HLA in healthy donors. Some clones are missing from TCRdb's copy, which holds only in-frame ones; the method was immunoSEQ multiplex PCR. The sample shows under 200,000 clones, roughly 72% of them seen only once. The specimen sequenced was PBMCs. These receptors all come from a man aged 25 to 40 in good health and CMV-seronegative. CDR3s include the opening cysteine and the closing phenylalanine or tryptophan. The D gene is left open where the match is weak. Clone size, where shown, is once, few, many, or a class for clones that have expanded.

V	size	D	J	CDR3	DNA
TRBV9	-	TRBD2	TRBJ2-1	CASSASGSSYNEQFF	TGTGCCAGCAGCGCTAGCGGGAGCTCCTACAATGAGCAGTTCTTC
TRBV6-1	-	TRBD1	TRBJ2-7	CASRSRDRGVDEQYF	TGTGCCAGCAGGTCCCGGGACAGGGGGGTTGACGAGCAGTACTTC
TRBV6-5	-	TRBD1	TRBJ1-2	CASRAAGQGSYGYTF	TGTGCCAGCAGGGCCGCTGGACAGGGTAGCTATGGCTACACCTTC
TRBV7-2	-	TRBD1	TRBJ2-5	CASSPRDRAQETQYF	TGTGCCAGCAGCCCCCGGGACAGGGCCCAAGAGACCCAGTACTTC
TRBV28	-	-	TRBJ2-5	CASSGAGSYQETQYF	TGTGCCAGCAGCGGGGCGGGATCGTACCAAGAGACCCAGTACTTC
TRBV11-2	-	TRBD1	TRBJ1-2	CASSSTGTEPSTNYGYTF	TGTGCCAGCAGCAGTACCGGGACAGAACCCAGTACTAACTATGGCTACACCTTC
TRBV7-3	-	-	TRBJ2-1	CASSLTSGLGGNEQFF	TGTGCCAGCAGCTTAACCTCCGGACTAGGGGGCAATGAGCAGTTCTTC
TRBV5-6	-	-	TRBJ2-7	CASSLGQPEQYF	TGTGCCAGCTCACTAGGACAGCCCGAGCAGTACTTC
TRBV28	once	-	TRBJ2-3	CASEAGDTQYF	TGTGCCAGCGAAGCGGGAGATACGCAGTATTTT
TRBV6-1	-	-	TRBJ1-5	CAVARNQPQHF	TGTGCCGTGGCTCGCAATCAGCCCCAGCATTTT
TRBV11-2	-	-	TRBJ1-4	CASSLNEKLFF	TGTGCCAGCAGTCTTAATGAAAAACTGTTTTTT
TRBV5-4	few	-	TRBJ2-6	CASSFGQGSVNVLTF	TGTGCCAGCAGCTTCGGTCAGGGTTCGGTCAACGTCCTGACTTTC
TRBV6-6	once	-	TRBJ2-3	CASSYEEDTQYF	TGTGCCAGCAGTTACGAGGAAGATACGCAGTATTTT
TRBV7-2	-	TRBD1	TRBJ2-7	CASSPNRDRGHEQYF	TGTGCCAGCAGCCCAAATCGGGACAGGGGCCACGAGCAGTACTTC
TRBV2	-	TRBD2	TRBJ2-1	CASRTGTSGYYNEQFF	TGTGCCAGCAGGACCGGGACTAGCGGATATTACAATGAGCAGTTCTTC
TRBV6-6	-	-	TRBJ2-7	CASSYLLKDSSYEQYF	TGTGCCAGCAGTTACCTACTGAAGGACTCCTCCTACGAGCAGTACTTC
TRBV5-4	-	TRBD1	TRBJ2-3	CASSWDRSSTDTQYF	TGTGCCAGCAGCTGGGACAGGTCTAGCACAGATACGCAGTATTTT
TRBV27	-	TRBD1	TRBJ2-1	CASTSDRGAYNEQFF	TGTGCCAGCACCTCGGACAGGGGGGCCTACAATGAGCAGTTCTTC
TRBV7-2	-	TRBD1	TRBJ2-7	CASSLDLLDRGHEQYF	TGTGCCAGCAGCTTAGACCTACTGGACAGGGGGCACGAGCAGTACTTC
TRBV6-1	-	-	TRBJ2-1	CASSEWGALGSYNEQFF	TGTGCCAGCAGTGAATGGGGAGCCCTGGGCTCCTACAATGAGCAGTTCTTC
TRBV6-1	few	-	TRBJ2-5	CASSEEQGGQETQYF	TGTGCCAGCAGCGAAGAACAGGGAGGGCAAGAGACCCAGTACTTC
TRBV18	once	-	TRBJ1-1	CASSPLNTEAFF	TGTGCCAGCTCACCCTTGAACACTGAAGCTTTCTTT
TRBV5-4	-	-	TRBJ1-5	CASSLKGSGQPQHF	TGTGCCAGCAGCTTGAAAGGGAGTGGTCAGCCCCAGCATTTT
TRBV6-1	-	-	TRBJ2-1	CASSSRLAYNEQFF	TGTGCCAGCAGTTCCAGACTAGCCTACAATGAGCAGTTCTTC
TRBV5-4	once	TRBD1	TRBJ1-2	CASSGQGYGYTF	TGTGCCAGCAGCGGACAGGGGTATGGCTACACCTTC
TRBV4-1	-	-	TRBJ2-5	CASSQDGQQETQYF	TGCGCCAGCAGCCAAGATGGACAGCAAGAGACCCAGTACTTC
TRBV7-3	-	-	TRBJ1-2	CASSLISGNYGYTF	TGTGCCAGCAGCTTAATATCAGGGAACTATGGCTACACCTTC
TRBV5-1	-	-	TRBJ2-5	CASSLGQGGLETQYF	TGCGCCAGCAGCTTGGGGCAGGGAGGATTGGAGACCCAGTACTTC
TRBV9	once	TRBD2	TRBJ2-3	CASSVLAGHTDTQYF	TGTGCCAGCAGCGTACTAGCGGGGCACACAGATACGCAGTATTTT
TRBV6-5	-	-	TRBJ2-5	CASSLLEGGETQYF	TGTGCCAGCAGTTTACTGGAGGGAGGAGAGACCCAGTACTTC
TRBV10-3	-	-	TRBJ2-1	CAISVPGDNEQFF	TGTGCCATCAGTGTACCAGGGGACAATGAGCAGTTCTTC
TRBV20-1	-	-	TRBJ2-1	CSARDVTIFF	TGCAGTGCTAGAGATGTGACAATTTTCTTC
TRBV29-1	-	-	TRBJ2-5	CSVVRGGVETQYF	TGCAGCGTTGTGAGGGGGGGCGTAGAGACCCAGTACTTC
TRBV2	-	TRBD2	TRBJ2-7	CASRTPWASGRALYEQYF	TGTGCCAGCAGGACTCCATGGGCTAGCGGGAGGGCCCTCTACGAGCAGTACTTC
TRBV10-3	-	TRBD1	TRBJ1-2	CAISLQGAENGYTF	TGTGCCATCAGTTTACAGGGGGCAGAGAATGGCTACACCTTC
TRBV2	-	-	TRBJ2-7	CASSVSRAKPYEQYF	TGTGCCAGCAGTGTCTCGCGGGCGAAACCCTACGAGCAGTACTTC
TRBV5-6	-	-	TRBJ1-1	CASSLGQEGLMNTEAFF	TGTGCCAGCAGCTTGGGGCAGGAAGGCCTCATGAACACTGAAGCTTTCTTT